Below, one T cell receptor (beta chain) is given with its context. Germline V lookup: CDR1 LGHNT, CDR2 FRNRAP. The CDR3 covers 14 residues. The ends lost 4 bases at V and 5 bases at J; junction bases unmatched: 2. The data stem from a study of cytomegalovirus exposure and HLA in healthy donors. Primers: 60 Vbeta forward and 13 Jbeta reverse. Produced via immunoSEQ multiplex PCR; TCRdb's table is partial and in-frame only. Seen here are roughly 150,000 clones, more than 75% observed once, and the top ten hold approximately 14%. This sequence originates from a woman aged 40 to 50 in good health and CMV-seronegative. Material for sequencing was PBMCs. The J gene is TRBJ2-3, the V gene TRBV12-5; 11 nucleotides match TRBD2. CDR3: CASGSGLAGDTQYF. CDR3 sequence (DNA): TGTGCTAGTGGTTCAGGACTAGCGGGAGATACGCAGTATTTT.